A selection of T cell receptor beta chains follows, all from one sample in a study of regulatory T cells in long-lasting Graves disease. MiXCR, run by TCRdb on the multiplex PCR reads, gives a single entry per CDR3 protein. Of about 470,000 distinct CDR3 sequences listed, under 25% are singletons. Sample: peripheral blood mononuclear cells (PBMCs), taken when the disease was refractory, from a patient treated with antithyroid drugs. The source is a female donor with Graves disease. Both conserved end residues are part of each CDR3. D genes are given only for firm matches. For some rows the clone size is stated as once, few or many, or as a class when expanded; others skip it.

CDR3	DNA	size	V	D	J
CASSPAGGSNQPQHF	TGTGCCAGCAGCCCGGCAGGTGGGAGCAATCAGCCCCAGCATTTT	few	TRBV5-8	NA	TRBJ1-5
CAIMPQGIGELFF	TGTGCCATCATGCCACAGGGGATCGGGGAGCTGTTTTTT	NA	TRBV10-3	TRBD1	TRBJ2-2
CASKETGSNQPQHF	TGTGCCAGCAAAGAAACGGGCAGCAATCAGCCCCAGCATTTT	few	TRBV6-1	NA	TRBJ1-5
CASSQTGGYQETQYF	TGTGCCAGCAGCCAGACAGGGGGGTACCAAGAGACCCAGTACTTC	NA	TRBV7-9	TRBD1	TRBJ2-5
CATSLDRDTEAFF	TGTGCCACCTCCCTCGACAGGGACACTGAAGCTTTCTTT	few	TRBV19	TRBD1	TRBJ1-1
CASSPDKGPNTEAFF	TGTGCCAGCAGTCCTGACAAGGGACCGAACACTGAAGCTTTCTTT	few	TRBV28	NA	TRBJ1-1
CSVEDPQDRVQETQYF	TGCAGCGTTGAAGACCCACAGGACAGGGTACAAGAGACCCAGTACTTC	NA	TRBV29-1	TRBD1	TRBJ2-5
CASSQTQGMNTEAFF	TGCGCCAGCAGCCAAACACAGGGGATGAACACTGAAGCTTTCTTT	NA	TRBV4-1	TRBD1	TRBJ1-1
CASSQEGPSGIGEQYF	TGCGCCAGCAGCCAAGAGGGTCCTAGCGGGATCGGCGAGCAGTACTTC	NA	TRBV4-1	TRBD2	TRBJ2-7
CASSLGTGLTGELFF	TGTGCCAGCAGCTTAGGGACAGGGCTCACCGGGGAGCTGTTTTTT	NA	TRBV7-9	TRBD1	TRBJ2-2
CASSELNNQPQHF	TGTGCCAGCAGTGAATTAAACAATCAGCCCCAGCATTTT	many	TRBV2	NA	TRBJ1-5
CASSLHPKEGYTF	TGTGCCAGCAGTCTACACCCCAAGGAGGGCTACACCTTC	many	TRBV27	NA	TRBJ1-2
CASSATGSSTDTQYF	TGTGCCAGCAGCGCAACAGGGTCTAGCACAGATACGCAGTATTTT	NA	TRBV6-1	NA	TRBJ2-3
CASSPGQGYSPLHF	TGTGCCAGCAGCCCGGGACAGGGGTATTCACCCCTCCACTTT	many	TRBV6-1	TRBD1	TRBJ1-6
CASSFTGSNTEAFF	TGCGCCAGCAGCTTCACAGGGTCCAACACTGAAGCTTTCTTT	many	TRBV5-1	NA	TRBJ1-1
CASSYLSQETQYF	TGTGCCAGCAGTTACCTCAGTCAAGAGACCCAGTACTTC	many	TRBV6-5	NA	TRBJ2-5
CASSSGLGGTGELFF	TGCGCCAGCAGCTCAGGACTAGGGGGCACCGGGGAGCTGTTTTTT	few	TRBV5-1	NA	TRBJ2-2
CASREEGTKNTEAFF	TGTGCCAGTCGGGAAGAAGGGACTAAGAACACTGAAGCTTTCTTT	NA	TRBV19	NA	TRBJ1-1
CASTQRGAVYGYTF	TGTGCCAGTACCCAGCGGGGCGCTGTCTATGGCTACACCTTC	many	TRBV19	NA	TRBJ1-2
CAWNGIGALGYGYTF	TGTGCCTGGAACGGCATCGGAGCTCTAGGCTATGGCTACACCTTC	many	TRBV30	NA	TRBJ1-2
CASRPNRGSSYEQYF	TGTGCCAGCCGTCCTAACAGGGGAAGCTCCTACGAGCAGTACTTC	NA	TRBV4-2	TRBD1	TRBJ2-7
CASSLDLGGWDTGELFF	TGTGCCAGCAGCTTAGATCTTGGGGGTTGGGACACCGGGGAGCTGTTTTTT	many	TRBV7-2	NA	TRBJ2-2
CSARTLVQGATAFF	TGCAGTGCTAGAACGTTAGTTCAGGGGGCGACGGCTTTCTTT	many	TRBV20-1	TRBD1	TRBJ1-1
CASSQGAYQPQHF	TGTGCCAGCAGCCAAGGTGCCTATCAGCCCCAGCATTTT	many	TRBV3-1	NA	TRBJ1-5
CASSLFAGKFAMRAFF	TGTGCCAGCAGTTTATTCGCAGGGAAGTTTGCCATGAGGGCTTTCTTT	NA	TRBV27	NA	TRBJ1-1
CASSTGRNREAFF	TGCGCCAGCAGCACCGGACGAAATCGTGAAGCTTTCTTT	NA	TRBV5-1	NA	TRBJ1-1
CSAMDTGELFF	TGCAGTGCTATGGACACCGGGGAGCTGTTTTTT	few	TRBV20-1	NA	TRBJ2-2
CSALAAYEQYF	TGCAGTGCTCTTGCGGCATACGAGCAGTACTTC	NA	TRBV20-1	NA	TRBJ2-7
CASSLGGGGYNEQFF	TGTGCCAGCAGCTTAGGTGGGGGTGGCTACAATGAGCAGTTCTTC	many	TRBV28	NA	TRBJ2-1
CASSVIQESSGANVLTF	TGTGCCAGCAGCGTAATACAGGAAAGCTCTGGGGCCAACGTCCTGACTTTC	many	TRBV13	NA	TRBJ2-6
CASSAPVAGSNSPLHF	TGTGCCAGCAGTGCCCCGGTCGCGGGTTCTAACTCACCCCTCCACTTT	few	TRBV25-1	NA	TRBJ1-6
CASSSRGVSTDTQYF	TGCGCCAGCAGCTCCAGAGGGGTTAGCACAGATACGCAGTATTTT	NA	TRBV5-1	NA	TRBJ2-3
CSVGTGDVHEQYF	TGCAGCGTCGGGACAGGGGATGTGCACGAGCAGTACTTC	few	TRBV29-1	TRBD1	TRBJ2-7
CASSPRTGAEETQYF	TGTGCCAGCAGCCCACGGACAGGGGCAGAAGAGACCCAGTACTTC	many	TRBV7-2	TRBD1	TRBJ2-5
CASSFPGLAGAYEQYF	TGTGCCAGCAGCTTTCCGGGACTAGCGGGAGCCTACGAGCAGTACTTC	NA	TRBV5-4	TRBD2	TRBJ2-7
CASSLPDFDEQFF	TGTGCCAGCAGTTTGCCGGATTTCGATGAGCAGTTCTTC	few	TRBV12-3/TRBV12-4	NA	TRBJ2-1
CASRGQPGFGYTF	TGTGCCAGCAGGGGACAGCCCGGGTTCGGCTACACCTTC	NA	TRBV2	TRBD1	TRBJ1-2
CASSLKGRDYEQYF	TGTGCCAGCAGTTTAAAGGGGCGCGACTACGAGCAGTACTTC	few	TRBV27	NA	TRBJ2-7
CASSLDGPNVLTF	TGTGCCAGCAGCCTAGATGGGCCCAACGTCCTGACTTTC	NA	TRBV7-9	NA	TRBJ2-6
CASRRTGGISYEQYF	TGTGCCAGTAGGAGGACAGGGGGCATCTCCTACGAGCAGTACTTC	many	TRBV19	TRBD1	TRBJ2-7
CATSGSPGGGGTDTQYF	TGTGCCACCAGTGGTTCTCCAGGGGGCGGGGGCACAGATACGCAGTATTTT	few	TRBV24-1	TRBD1	TRBJ2-3
CASSYSGGEETQYF	TGTGCCAGCAGTTACTCTGGGGGCGAAGAGACCCAGTACTTC	many	TRBV6-5	NA	TRBJ2-5